This T cell receptor (beta chain) was sequenced for a study of a mutant IDH1 vaccine in newly diagnosed glioma. For the study at large: Eight vaccinations went to patients in weeks 1, 3, 5, 7, 11, 15, 19, 23. Patients were started on vaccination 4-6 weeks after radiotherapy alone, or with temozolomide cycles. Study results and limitations: Immune responses induced by the vaccine were seen in less than 95% of patients, spanning multiple MHC alleles.

As to time point: week 23, last vaccination. Vaccination comprised doses that each held 300 ug of mutant IDH1 20-mer peptide, plus topical imiquimod. With respect to this clone: Its matching antigen is unknown.

Sequenced by immunoSEQ multiplex PCR; TCRdb stores in-frame clones only, minus some. The sample yields tens of thousands of clones, around 80% seen once. The receptor comes from a man aged 35-49 years with glioma. Sequenced material: PBMCs, taken from a glioma patient whose treatment included an IDH1 peptide vaccine.

CDR3 amino acids: CAISYRVQETQYF. The CDR3, as DNA: TGTGCCATCAGTTACAGGGTTCAGGAGACCCAGTACTTC. The chain has TRBV10-3 and TRBJ2-5; a weak D match, TRBD1 (6 bases). The CDR3 length is 13 residues. Trimming shortened V by 5 bases and J by 5 bases, and 12 bases separated the two germline ends. Germline V gene lookup returns CDR1 ENHRY and CDR2 SYGVKD.